This T cell receptor (beta chain) was profiled in a study of blood T cell repertoires in COVID-19. Study as a whole: There were acute and convalescent COVID-19 samples, and they came from the United States, Italy and Spain. From T cells, B-cell-depleted T cells, or PBMCs came the material, which was cDNA or gDNA.

Per the original data handling: Estimated nucleated cell counts came from reference gene primer amplification. The method was immunoSEQ multiplex PCR; TCRdb's version includes in-frame clones alone and lacks a portion of them. That table furnishes V, J and clone size, whereas the DNA furnished D and trimming. The table lists tens of thousands of clones, 70% to 90% of them singletons. J gave up 4 bases and V 1 base, and 9 bases lay outside the gene matches. The CDR3 runs 17 residues. The germline V gene has CDR1 LNHDA and CDR2 SQIVND (reference sequence). The chain carries TRBV19 and TRBJ2-3; 9 nucleotides agree with TRBD2. The source of this sequence is an elderly woman with acute or convalescent COVID-19. Sequencing was done on a sample of peripheral blood. As DNA, the CDR3 is TGTGCCAGTAGTATAGGTGGACTAGCGTTCCTGGCAGATACGCAGTATTTT. It encodes CASSIGGLAFLADTQYF.